The 28 T cell receptor beta chains given below trace back to one sample, sequenced in a study of sequential checkpoint blockade in melanoma. Stated treatment: randomized to nivolumab then ipilimumab (arm A) or the reverse (arm B). Some clones are missing from TCRdb's copy, which holds only in-frame ones; the method was immunoSEQ multiplex PCR. This table has 4,000 to 5,000 clones, around 25% appearing once. The starting material was tumor tissue (inferred from file names), obtained from a patient given nivolumab and ipilimumab in sequence. These receptors came from a human donor with melanoma.

This clone was observed a handful of times. In nucleotides, the CDR3 is TGTGCCAGCAGTGTAACGGATAGCAATCAGCCCCAGCATTTT. This translates into CASSVTDSNQPQHF. This rearrangement joins TRBV6-8 to TRBJ1-5, with D unclear. Trimming removed 5 bases from V and 0 bases from J, with 8 bases in between. CDR1 and CDR2 from the germline V gene are MNHGY and SAAAGT. The CDR3 consists of 14 residues.

By frequency in the sample, this clone is medium-sized. The gene calls are TRBV6-8 and TRBJ2-7; 7 nucleotides agree with TRBD1. V was clipped by 6 bases and J by 3 bases; unmatched bases: 5. The CDR3 length is 13 residues. Per germline, CDR1 MNHGY and CDR2 SAAAGT. The CDR3 DNA sequence: TGTGCCAGCAGCTTCGGGACAGTCTACGAGCAGTACTTC. Encoded protein: CASSFGTVYEQYF.

This clone was picked up a small number of times. The rearrangement joins TRBV28 to TRBJ2-7; 9 bases align to TRBD2. This CDR3 contains 16 residues. Looked up from germline, CDR1 is MDHEN and CDR2 is SYDVKM. V was clipped by 2 bases and J by 1 base; unmatched bases: 6. CDR3 protein: CASSLGPTSGSYEQYF. The CDR3 region has the DNA TGTGCCAGCAGTTTAGGTCCCACTAGCGGGTCCTACGAGCAGTACTTC. The variable domain in full, completed from reference TRBV28 and TRBJ2-7, reads DVKVTQSSRYLVKRTGEKVFLECVQDMDHENMFWYRQDPGLGLRLIYFSYDVKMKEKGDIPEGYSVSREKKERFSLILESASTNQTSMYLCASSLGPTSGSYEQYFGPGTRLTVT.

The sample holds many counts of this clone. The chain links TRBV11-3 to TRBJ1-2, with a weak D call TRBD1 (5 bases). CDR3 length: 15 amino acids. With 6 bases removed from V and 4 bases from J, the gap between germline ends came to 18 bases. Looked up from germline, CDR1 is SGHNT and CDR2 is YENEEA. CDR3 in amino acids: CASSWGLSDVYGYTF. In nucleotides, the CDR3 is TGTGCCAGCAGTTGGGGCCTCTCAGATGTCTATGGCTACACCTTC.

The chain has TRBV28 and TRBJ2-7; D may correspond to TRBD1 or TRBD2 (5 bases each). V was shortened by 3 bases and J by 1 base, with 13 bases between the two germline ends. CDR3 length: 15 residues. Germline CDR1 is MDHEN and CDR2 is SYDVKM. This CDR3 is CASSLGDGWSYEQYF. In DNA form, the CDR3 reads TGTGCCAGCAGTTTGGGGGACGGATGGTCCTACGAGCAGTACTTC.

The chain couples TRBV5-1 to TRBJ1-2; maybe TRBD1 (5 bases). The CDR3 has 14 residues. Germline loops: CDR1 SGHRS, CDR2 YFSETQ. The V end was cut by 0 bases, the J end by 6 bases, with 12 bases between. The CDR3 bases are TGCGCCAGCAGCTTGGAGGGAATGACAGATGGCTACACCTTC. Amino acids: CASSLEGMTDGYTF.

The count of this clone is one. V usage is TRBV30 and J usage is TRBJ2-7, with TRBD2 matching 8 bases. Germline-derived CDR1 and CDR2 are GTSNPN and SVGIG (reference sequence). The CDR3 covers 16 residues. The J segment lost 2 bases and the V segment lost 7 bases, leaving 16 bases of the junction unmatched. In DNA form, the CDR3 reads TGTGCCTTTACACCCCCGGGGGGGTATTCTGCCTACGAGCAGTACTTC. This translates into CAFTPPGGYSAYEQYF.

In its sample, this clone is medium-sized. The chain combines TRBV6-8 with TRBJ1-3, with D possibly matching TRBD1 (5 bases). The V and J ends lost 4 bases and 0 bases respectively, with 13 bases between them. CDR3 size: 16 residues. The V gene's germline CDR1 is MNHGY and CDR2 SAAAGT. This CDR3 reads CASSFPGDSSGNTIYF. The CDR3 nucleotides are TGTGCCAGCAGTTTCCCCGGAGACAGCTCTGGAAACACCATATATTTT.

In this sample, this clone turned up many times. The chain employs TRBV9 and TRBJ1-5; tentative D call: TRBD1 (6 bases). The ends were cut back, 5 bases at V and 6 bases at J, with 24 bases in the middle. This CDR3 is built from 17 residues. From germline, CDR1 is SGDLS and CDR2 YYNGEE. The CDR3 region has the DNA TGTGCCAGCAGACCCTCCAGAACGGGGGGCGGTGGTCAGCCCCAGCATTTT. It translates to CASRPSRTGGGGQPQHF.

The V gene is TRBV19, the J gene TRBJ1-1; 8 bases map to TRBD1. The CDR3 is 11 amino acids. After removal of 11 bases from V and 6 bases from J, the junction contained 5 bases not matched to a gene. The germline CDR1 and CDR2 sequences are LNHDA and SQIVND (reference sequence). The CDR3 loop is CAVGQGAEAFF. In DNA, the CDR3 is TGTGCCGTAGGACAGGGAGCTGAAGCTTTCTTT. The entire variable domain, with the rest obtained from reference TRBV19 and TRBJ1-1, is as follows: DGGITQSPKYLFRKEGQNVTLSCEQNLNHDAMYWYRQDPGQGLRLIYYSQIVNDFQKGDIAEGYSVSREKKESFPLTVTSAQKNPTAFYLCAVGQGAEAFFGQGTRLTVV.

The rearrangement links TRBV11-3 to TRBJ2-2, with TRBD2 matching 10 bases. The CDR3 is 17 residues long. The germline V gene has CDR1 SGHNT and CDR2 YENEEA. With 0 bases clipped from V and 5 bases from J, the junction kept 6 bases outside the gene matches. CDR3 DNA: TGTGCCAGCAGCTTAGAGGTAGCGGGAGGATGGACCGGGGAGCTGTTTTTT. The encoded protein is CASSLEVAGGWTGELFF.

This clone was recorded a few times. The chain joins TRBV6-8 to TRBJ2-3, with D perhaps matching TRBD1 or TRBD2 (6 bases each). Germline CDR1 reads MNHGY; CDR2 reads SAAAGT. The CDR3 length is 16 residues. V was pared by 5 bases and J by 1 base, with 16 bases between. The CDR3 here is CASSGARGVGTDTQYF. DNA of the CDR3: TGTGCCAGCAGTGGCGCGAGGGGGGTGGGCACAGATACGCAGTATTTT.

This clone has a count of ten or more. The rearrangement joins TRBV9 to TRBJ2-3; D is ambiguous. This CDR3 comprises 14 residues. V lost 2 bases and J lost 4, with 11 bases in between. Germline loops: CDR1 SGDLS, CDR2 YYNGEE. The CDR3 region is CASSVRPPPDTQYF. Written as DNA, the CDR3 is TGTGCCAGCAGCGTCAGGCCTCCCCCAGATACGCAGTATTTT.

This chain connects TRBV19 to TRBJ2-1; D is uncertain. Germline CDR1 and CDR2: LNHDA and SQIVND (reference sequence). V lost 5 bases and J lost 14, with 16 bases in between. The CDR3 is 12 amino acids. The CDR3: CASSPNSGQEFF. CDR3 in DNA: TGTGCCAGTAGTCCAAACTCGGGCCAGGAGTTCTTC.

The chain has TRBV29-1 and TRBJ1-2, with 8 positions matching TRBD1. The CDR3 has 14 residues. Germline values: CDR1 SQVTM, CDR2 ANQGSEA. J was trimmed by 5 bases and V by 6 bases; bases with no gene match: 11. For the CDR3, the DNA is TGCAGCGTAGCCGGGACAGGTAATTGGTATGGCTACACCTTC. Protein: CSVAGTGNWYGYTF.

The V and J genes are TRBV11-3 and TRBJ1-5; D remains unclear. This CDR3 spans 14 amino acids. CDR1 is SGHNT, CDR2 YENEEA, per germline. V was shortened by 4 bases and J by 9 bases, with 16 bases between the two germline ends. The CDR3 sequence: CASSSTPGSGPQHF. CDR3 bases: TGTGCCAGCAGCTCAACCCCCGGGTCTGGGCCCCAGCATTTT.

This sequence joins TRBV6-8 and TRBJ2-7, with 13 bases identical to TRBD2. J gave up 7 bases and V 6 bases, and 15 bases lay outside the gene matches. Per germline, CDR1 MNHGY and CDR2 SAAAGT. The CDR3 covers 17 residues. CDR3 nucleotides: TGTGCCAGCAGCGAGACTAGCGGGGGGTCCTCGCCCCGGGAGCAGTACTTC. Translated, it gives CASSETSGGSSPREQYF.

This clone was observed at least ten times. The chain employs TRBV11-3 and TRBJ1-1; a weak D match, TRBD1 (5 bases). V was trimmed by 8 bases and J by 6 bases, leaving 19 bases between them. Per germline, CDR1 SGHNT and CDR2 YENEEA. The CDR3 is made up of 14 amino acids. This CDR3 reads CASAIPGRKSEAFF. As DNA, the CDR3 is TGTGCCAGCGCCATCCCAGGGAGAAAGTCTGAAGCTTTCTTT.

The genes are TRBV29-1 and TRBJ2-2, with 7 nucleotides matching TRBD2. In germline, CDR1 is SQVTM, CDR2 ANQGSEA. Losses at the gene ends were 3 bases for V and 1 base for J; bases not matched to a gene: 5. The CDR3 has 15 residues. The CDR3 DNA reads as TGCAGCGTTGATAGGGCGGGGGTGAACACCGGGGAGCTGTTTTTT. Translating gives CSVDRAGVNTGELFF.

In this sample, this clone turned up a few times. The chain recombines TRBV28 with TRBJ1-5; D not resolved. Germline CDR1 is MDHEN and CDR2 is SYDVKM. This CDR3 has 16 amino acids. V lost 9 bases and J lost 2, with 20 bases in between. This chain's CDR3 is CARSPWGGMGNQPQHF. The CDR3, as DNA: TGTGCCAGAAGCCCCTGGGGAGGGATGGGCAATCAGCCCCAGCATTTT.

There are many counts of this clone. The V call is TRBV6-1, the J call TRBJ2-7; D may be TRBD1 or TRBD2 (5 bases each). There are 16 residues in the CDR3. Trimming left V 1 base short and J 3 bases short, with 16 bases between. Germline CDR1 MNHNS, CDR2 SASEGT. In DNA form, the CDR3 reads TGTGCCAGCAGTGAAGTAGGGACGCCAGACTACTACGAGCAGTACTTC. Encoded protein: CASSEVGTPDYYEQYF.

This clone has at least ten counts. The V gene is TRBV11-3, the J gene TRBJ1-1; tentative D call: TRBD1 (6 bases). The CDR3 extends over 17 amino acids. Trimming pared 2 bases from V and 1 base from J, leaving 17 bases between. Germline CDR1 reads SGHNT; CDR2 reads YENEEA. The CDR3 spells CASSLRVQGRRNTEAFF. In DNA form, the CDR3 reads TGTGCCAGCAGCTTACGGGTGCAGGGGAGAAGGAACACTGAAGCTTTCTTT. Full variable domain (rest looked up from reference TRBV11-3 and TRBJ1-1): EAGVVQSPRYKIIEKKQPVAFWCNPISGHNTLYWYLQNLGQGPELLIRYENEEAVDDSQLPKDRFSAERLKGVDSTLKIQPAELGDSAVYLCASSLRVQGRRNTEAFFGQGTRLTVV.

The rearrangement uses TRBV11-3 and TRBJ2-7; the D call may be TRBD1 or TRBD2 (6 bases each). Trimming stripped 3 bases from V and 4 bases from J, with 19 bases between. This CDR3 region has 16 residues. CDR1 is SGHNT, CDR2 YENEEA, per germline. The CDR3 reads CASSLEGDTALYEQYF. For the CDR3, the DNA is TGTGCCAGCAGCTTGGAGGGGGACACGGCCCTTTACGAGCAGTACTTC.

This clone was seen a handful of times. The CDR3 spells CASRWPGTDYGYTF. The CDR3 region has the DNA TGTGCCAGCAGGTGGCCTGGGACAGACTATGGCTACACCTTC. The chain employs TRBV6-8 and TRBJ1-2; 7 positions match TRBD1. The junction had 7 bases not matched to a gene; V was cut back by 6 bases and J by 3 bases. The CDR3 is made up of 14 amino acids. Germline CDR1 and CDR2: MNHGY and SAAAGT.

The chain combines TRBV27 with TRBJ2-7, with D unresolved. The CDR3 is 13 residues long. From germline, CDR1 is MNHEY and CDR2 SMNVEV (reference sequence). Trimming left V 2 bases short and J 3 bases short, with 8 bases between. The CDR3 loop is CASSLNQDYEQYF. The CDR3 DNA sequence: TGTGCCAGCAGTTTAAATCAGGACTACGAGCAGTACTTC.

V gene TRBV10-3 combines with J gene TRBJ1-2; D is unclear. The CDR3 is 13 amino acids. With 0 bases removed from V and 8 bases from J, the gap between germline ends came to 10 bases. CDR1 and CDR2 from the germline V gene are ENHRY and SYGVKD. DNA of the CDR3: TGTGCCATCAGTGAGTCTGACCCTCTGGGCTACACCTTC. Protein product: CAISESDPLGYTF.

This clone was observed a handful of times. This chain links TRBV6-8 with TRBJ1-6; D may be TRBD1 (6 bases). Per the germline V gene, CDR1 is MNHGY and CDR2 is SAAAGT. Trimming left V 4 bases short and J 7 bases short, with 11 bases between. The CDR3 extends over 14 amino acids. The CDR3 DNA sequence: TGTGCCAGCAGTTCCACAGGGTGGAATTCACCCCTCCACTTT. It is translated as CASSSTGWNSPLHF.

This clone appeared a few times. This chain joins TRBV9 and TRBJ1-5; D gene unclear. CDR1 and CDR2 from the germline V gene are SGDLS and YYNGEE. CDR3 length equals 14 residues. Trimming cost V 0 bases and J 5 bases, with 9 bases left between them. The CDR3 loop is CASSVEGGYQPQHF. The CDR3 DNA reads TGTGCCAGCAGCGTAGAGGGTGGATATCAGCCCCAGCATTTT.